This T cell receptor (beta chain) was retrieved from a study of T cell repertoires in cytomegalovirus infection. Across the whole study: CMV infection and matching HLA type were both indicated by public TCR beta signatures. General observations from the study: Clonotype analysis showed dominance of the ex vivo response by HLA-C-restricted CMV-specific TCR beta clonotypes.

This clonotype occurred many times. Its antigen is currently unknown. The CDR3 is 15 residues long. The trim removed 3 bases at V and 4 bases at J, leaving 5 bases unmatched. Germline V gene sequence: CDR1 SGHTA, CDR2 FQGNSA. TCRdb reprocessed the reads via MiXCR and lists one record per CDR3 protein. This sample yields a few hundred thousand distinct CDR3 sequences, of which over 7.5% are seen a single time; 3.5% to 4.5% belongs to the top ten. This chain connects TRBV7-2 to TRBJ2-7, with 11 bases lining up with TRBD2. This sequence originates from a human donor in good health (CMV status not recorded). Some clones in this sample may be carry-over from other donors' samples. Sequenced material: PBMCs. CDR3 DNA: TGTGCCAGCAGCTTGCTAGCGGGGGGCTCTTACGAGCAGTACTTC. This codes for CASSLLAGGSYEQYF.